Below are 20 T cell receptor beta chains sequenced from a single sample in a study of identical twins. TCRdb reanalysed the 5' RACE reads using MiXCR and keeps one entry per CDR3 protein. The table shows nearly 900,000 distinct CDR3 sequences, with roughly an eighth occurring only once. This sample was also put to use in a study of yellow fever vaccine responses in identical twins.

The sample consisted of PBMCs. The receptor set was obtained from a woman aged 18-29 years in good health.

The chain is built from TRBV20-1 and TRBJ2-7, with 9 bases lining up with TRBD1. This CDR3 spans 13 amino acids. V trimming: 3 bases; J trimming: 6 bases; junction bases outside the gene matches: 6. Germline V gene data show CDR1 as DFQATT and CDR2 as SNEGSKA (reference sequence). The CDR3 is CSASGDRAGEQYF. DNA of the CDR3: TGCAGTGCTAGCGGGGACAGGGCCGGCGAGCAGTACTTC.

This clonotype occurred a few times. The chain combines TRBV29-1 with TRBJ2-5; D gene ambiguous. V lost 2 bases and J 1 base, leaving 8 bases between the germline ends. Per germline, CDR1 SQVTM and CDR2 ANQGSEA. The CDR3 consists of 13 residues. CDR3: CSVESRTQETQYF. The CDR3 DNA reads TGCAGCGTTGAATCCAGGACCCAAGAGACCCAGTACTTC.

The V and J genes are TRBV7-9 and TRBJ2-3, with 7 bases aligning to TRBD1. This CDR3 has 15 amino acids. Unmatched junction bases numbered 6, after V lost 3 bases and J lost 3 bases. The germline V gene encodes CDR1 SEHNR and CDR2 FQNEAQ (reference sequence). The CDR3 DNA sequence: TGTGCCAGCAGCTTCGGTGAGGGGGCAACAGATACGCAGTATTTT. As protein: CASSFGEGATDTQYF.

This chain joins TRBV10-3 and TRBJ2-1; TRBD2 agrees at 14 bases. Germline CDR1 ENHRY, CDR2 SYGVKD. The CDR3 length is 21 residues. J was trimmed by 0 bases and V by 3 bases; bases with no gene match: 13. The CDR3 region is CAISDLYSGLAGARSYNEQFF. In nucleotides, the CDR3 is TGTGCCATCAGTGATTTATATTCGGGACTAGCGGGAGCCCGCTCCTACAATGAGCAGTTCTTC.

This clonotype appeared a few times. The rearrangement joins TRBV14 to TRBJ2-5; 9 bases are shared with TRBD2. The CDR3 contains 18 residues. Trimming removed 0 bases from V and 1 base from J; junction bases left unmatched: 9. Looked up from germline, CDR1 is SGHDN and CDR2 is FVKESK. In DNA form, the CDR3 reads TGTGCCAGCAGCCAAGATAATCTAGCGGGGTACCTCCAAGAGACCCAGTACTTC. It yields the protein CASSQDNLAGYLQETQYF.

This clonotype was seen repeatedly, ten times or more. This chain joins TRBV6-4 and TRBJ1-1, with a tentative D call TRBD1 (5 bases). The CDR3 has 13 amino acids. Germline CDR1 is MRHNA and CDR2 is SNTAGT. The ends were cut back, 6 bases at V and 0 bases at J, with 8 bases in the middle. This chain's CDR3 is CASSMTVNTEAFF. CDR3 sequence (DNA): TGTGCCAGCAGCATGACAGTGAACACTGAAGCTTTCTTT.

The chain couples TRBV29-1 to TRBJ2-2; D is unclear. The germline V gene has CDR1 SQVTM and CDR2 ANQGSEA. Trimming took 4 bases from V and 8 from J, leaving 8 bases between them. The CDR3 is 11 amino acids. The CDR3 sequence is CSVVQRGELFF. Here the CDR3 DNA reads TGCAGCGTTGTCCAGAGGGGGGAGCTGTTTTTT.

This clonotype was counted only a few times. V gene TRBV29-1 combines with J gene TRBJ2-1, with D tentatively TRBD1 (6 bases). CDR1 and CDR2 from the germline V gene are SQVTM and ANQGSEA. The CDR3 loop spans 14 amino acids. The V end was cut by 4 bases, the J end by 1 base, with 11 bases between. In nucleotides, the CDR3 is TGCAGCGTTGTTACCCAGGGGTCCTACAATGAGCAGTTCTTC. Translating gives CSVVTQGSYNEQFF.

CDR3 in amino acids: CSVEFGTGVISYNEQFF. The DNA of the CDR3 is TGCAGCGTTGAATTTGGGACAGGGGTTATCTCCTACAATGAGCAGTTCTTC. This chain connects TRBV29-1 to TRBJ2-1; 10 bases align to TRBD1. This CDR3 spans 17 amino acids. Germline CDR1 reads SQVTM; CDR2 reads ANQGSEA. Trimming removed 2 bases from V and 0 bases from J; junction bases left unmatched: 7.

This clonotype turned up a few times. CDR3 DNA sequence: TGCAGTGCTAGAGGCGGCGGGGGGCCTGAAGACACCGGGGAGCTGTTTTTT. This translates into CSARGGGGPEDTGELFF. The chain recombines TRBV20-1 with TRBJ2-2, with 8 nucleotides matching TRBD2. This CDR3 spans 17 amino acids. After removal of 1 base from V and 3 bases from J, the junction contained 10 bases not matched to a gene. The germline gives CDR1 DFQATT, CDR2 SNEGSKA (reference sequence).

This clonotype was recorded many times. The chain employs TRBV2 and TRBJ2-3; the D call may be TRBD1 or TRBD2 (5 bases each). The CDR3 has 16 residues. V dropped 6 bases and J dropped 6 bases, with 22 bases sitting between them. CDR1 is SNHLY, CDR2 FYNNEI, per germline. CDR3 DNA sequence: TGTGCCAGCAGCGATATGGGGTTTGGGGGAGATGATACGCAGTATTTT. This codes for CASSDMGFGGDDTQYF.

The J gene is TRBJ2-7, the V gene TRBV27; 9 positions match TRBD1. CDR1 is MNHEY, CDR2 SMNVEV, per germline (reference sequence). The CDR3 covers 16 residues. J lost 1 base, V lost 3 bases, and 7 bases had no gene match. The CDR3 sequence is CASSLVGQGPSYEQYF. The CDR3 coding sequence is TGTGCCAGCAGTTTGGTGGGACAGGGACCTTCCTACGAGCAGTACTTC.

This clonotype was seen ten or more times. The chain employs TRBV12-3 or TRBV12-4 and TRBJ2-3, with 10 bases that match TRBD2. The CDR3 length is 15 residues. V lost 6 bases, J lost 1 base, and 4 bases stayed unmatched. This chain's CDR3 is CASRVAGGGTDTQYF. In DNA, the CDR3 is TGTGCCAGCAGAGTAGCGGGAGGTGGCACAGATACGCAGTATTTT.

This sequence joins TRBV20-1 and TRBJ2-1; unclear D gene. The length of the CDR3 is 13 residues. V was trimmed by 4 bases and J by 4 bases, leaving 11 bases between them. Germline CDR1 is DFQATT and CDR2 is SNEGSKA (reference sequence). The CDR3 DNA reads TGCAGTGCTAACCACCAGAATTACAATGAGCAGTTCTTC. Protein product: CSANHQNYNEQFF.

The genes are TRBV12-3 or TRBV12-4 and TRBJ2-5; D is uncertain. V dropped 10 bases and J dropped 5 bases, with 11 bases sitting between them. This CDR3 region has 11 residues. The CDR3, as DNA: TGTGCCACCGGTTTGGCCGAGACCCAGTACTTC. Amino acid sequence: CATGLAETQYF.

The V call is TRBV11-1, the J call TRBJ2-3; D unclear. The V end lost 3 bases, the J end lost 5 bases, and 12 bases lay between the germline ends. The CDR3 extends over 14 amino acids. The germline gives CDR1 SGHAT, CDR2 FQDESV (reference sequence). CDR3 loop: CASSFRVSLDTQYF. The CDR3 nucleotides read TGTGCCAGCAGCTTTCGGGTGAGCCTAGATACGCAGTATTTT.

This clonotype turned up a few times. V gene TRBV20-1 combines with J gene TRBJ2-2, with D perhaps TRBD1 or TRBD2 (5 bases each). The CDR3 has 16 amino acids. V was cut by 3 bases and J by 0 bases, with 14 bases left in between. In germline, CDR1 is DFQATT, CDR2 SNEGSKA (reference sequence). In DNA form, the CDR3 reads TGCAGTGCTAGGGGGGTTGAGACTGCGAACACCGGGGAGCTGTTTTTT. The encoded protein is CSARGVETANTGELFF.

This clonotype has just a few counts. V gene TRBV11-2 combines with J gene TRBJ2-3; the match to TRBD2 covers 10 bases. Germline V CDR1 and CDR2: SGHAT, FQNNGV. The V segment lost 5 bases and the J segment 1 base; nucleotides outside the gene matches: 15. The CDR3 sequence is 19 residues long. In DNA, the CDR3 is TGTGCCAGCAGCACCAGGACTAGCGGTAGAATTTGGGGCACAGATACGCAGTATTTT. Its protein is CASSTRTSGRIWGTDTQYF.

At least ten counts were recorded for this clonotype. V and J are TRBV7-9 and TRBJ2-2; TRBD1 aligns across 10 bases. The CDR3 runs 15 residues. Germline CDR1 SEHNR, CDR2 FQNEAQ (reference sequence). V shed 4 bases, J shed 4 bases, and the junction held 3 bases outside the gene matches. DNA for the CDR3: TGTGCCAGCAGCTCCCGGGACAGGGGCACCGGGGAGCTGTTTTTT. It specifies CASSSRDRGTGELFF.

The genes are TRBV10-3 and TRBJ2-7, with TRBD2 matching over 13 bases. CDR1 ENHRY and CDR2 SYGVKD come from the germline V gene. Trimming at V came to 5 bases and at J to 5 bases, leaving 15 bases not matched to a gene. CDR3 length: 18 amino acids. CDR3 coding DNA: TGTGCCATCAGTAAATCCCCAAGGGGGACTAGCGGGACCCACGAGCAGTACTTC. Translation gives CAISKSPRGTSGTHEQYF.